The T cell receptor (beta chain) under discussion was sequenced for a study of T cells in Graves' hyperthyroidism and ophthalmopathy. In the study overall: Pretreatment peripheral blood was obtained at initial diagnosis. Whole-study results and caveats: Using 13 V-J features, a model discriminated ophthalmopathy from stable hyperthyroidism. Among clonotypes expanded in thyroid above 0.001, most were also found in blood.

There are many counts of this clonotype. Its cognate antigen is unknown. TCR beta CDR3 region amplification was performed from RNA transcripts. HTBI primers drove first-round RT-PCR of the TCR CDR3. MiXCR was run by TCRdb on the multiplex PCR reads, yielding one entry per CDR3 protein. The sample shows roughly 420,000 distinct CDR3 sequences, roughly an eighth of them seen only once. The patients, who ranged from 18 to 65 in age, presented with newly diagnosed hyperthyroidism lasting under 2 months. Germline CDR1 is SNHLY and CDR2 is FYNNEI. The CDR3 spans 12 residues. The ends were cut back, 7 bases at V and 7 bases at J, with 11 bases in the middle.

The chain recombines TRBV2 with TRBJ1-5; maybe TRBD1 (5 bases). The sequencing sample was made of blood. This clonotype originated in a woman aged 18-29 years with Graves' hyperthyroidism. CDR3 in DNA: TGTGCCAGCACCCCGGAGGGGCAGCCCCAGCATTTT. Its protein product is CASTPEGQPQHF. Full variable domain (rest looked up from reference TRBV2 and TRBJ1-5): EPEVTQTPSHQVTQMGQEVILRCVPISNHLYFYWYRQILGQKVEFLVSFYNNEISEKSEIFDDQFSVERPDGSNFTLKIRSTKLEDSAMYFCASTPEGQPQHFGDGTRLSIL.